The 7 T cell receptor beta chains listed next were all sequenced from one sample in a study of blood T cell repertoires in COVID-19 (dated by TCRdb to 2020 to 2022). Library preparation used the immunoSEQ multiplex PCR assay. TCRdb's version of the immuneACCESS table is confined to in-frame rearrangements and falls short of the full clone set. An unresolved V gene accounts for under half of the shortfall where checked; the remainder is of unknown origin. The sample includes roughly 180,000 clones, with approximately 84% observed a single time. The ten largest make up approximately 7.7% of the sample. Material: peripheral blood. The receptors originated from a man aged 40-50 years who had recovered from COVID-19.

The gene calls are TRBV10-3 and TRBJ2-5; D is perhaps TRBD1 (5 bases). V was trimmed by 4 bases and J by 5 bases, leaving 8 bases between them. CDR1 and CDR2 from the germline V gene are ENHRY and SYGVKD. This CDR3 region has 12 residues. CDR3 bases: TGTGCCATCAGTGCGGCAGGGGAGACCCAGTACTTC. It translates to CAISAAGETQYF.

A note on this clone: An end of the junction does not agree with germline; a read error may underlie this. The rearrangement uses TRBV19 and TRBJ1-6, with D possibly matching TRBD1 (6 bases). The CDR3 contains 10 residues. The V gene's germline CDR1 is LNHDA and CDR2 SQIVND (reference sequence). The CDR3 nucleotides read TGTGCCAGTAGTTTACAGGGTGGTTACTTT. It encodes CASSLQGGYF.

This clone was detected many times. The rearrangement joins TRBV11-3 to TRBJ1-3, with 7 bases fitting TRBD1. The V gene end was trimmed by 5 bases and the J gene end by 1 base; junction bases not matched to a gene: 11. This CDR3 has 17 amino acids. Germline V gene lookup returns CDR1 SGHNT and CDR2 YENEEA. CDR3 DNA: TGTGCCAGCAGCCGGACAGGAGCCGGGGGATCTGGAAACACCATATATTTT. Translated, it gives CASSRTGAGGSGNTIYF.

V usage is TRBV2 and J usage is TRBJ1-2; D is possibly TRBD1 (5 bases). V was cut by 7 bases and J by 0 bases, with 18 bases left in between. Germline CDR1 and CDR2: SNHLY and FYNNEI. This CDR3 has 16 amino acids. The CDR3 protein is CASIRGTGKANYGYTF. The CDR3 DNA sequence: TGTGCCAGCATTAGAGGCACAGGTAAAGCTAACTATGGCTACACCTTC.

CDR3 region: CASSRRTGGDGYTF. DNA for the CDR3: TGCGCCAGCAGCAGACGGACAGGGGGCGATGGCTACACCTTC. The chain is built from TRBV4-3 and TRBJ1-2; 11 bases line up with TRBD1. Germline CDR1 and CDR2: LGHNA and YSLEER. The CDR3 is made up of 14 amino acids. J lost 6 bases, V lost 5 bases, and 5 bases had no gene match.

The chain carries TRBV14 and TRBJ1-6; 8 bases are a match to TRBD1. The CDR3 spans 13 residues. Germline V gene lookup returns CDR1 SGHDN and CDR2 FVKESK. Trimming cost V 4 bases and J 10 bases; bases outside gene matches: 3. CDR3 loop: CASSPTGGSPLHF. The CDR3 DNA follows: TGTGCCAGCAGCCCCACAGGGGGATCACCCCTCCACTTT.

V and J are TRBV4-1 and TRBJ1-1; weak D call: TRBD1 (5 bases). In germline, CDR1 is MGHRA, CDR2 YSYEKL. Trimming left V 4 bases short and J 5 bases short, with 20 bases between. The CDR3 contains 16 residues. The CDR3 DNA reads as TGCGCCAGCAGCCCCACCGTACTTTTCAGGGATACTGAAGCTTTCTTT. Protein product: CASSPTVLFRDTEAFF.